This T cell receptor beta chain emerged from a study of cytomegalovirus exposure and HLA in healthy donors (dated by TCRdb to between 2016 and 2019). Looking at the study overall: An earlier analysis of about 530 of the donors reported over 250 Gb of sequence data and 100 million to 120 million unique TCR beta sequences obtained from around 190 million T cells. The genetic ancestry cluster associated with self-reported Caucasian donors included roughly 84% of the roughly 400 genotyped donors. In the later analysis, no new phenotypic data were used to find candidate immune exposures; instead, reliance was placed on TCR beta sequences and their occurrence across donors. To decide whether each TCR beta V gene segment behaved as functional or pseudogenic, an earlier analysis of some 600 of the donors relied on high-throughput TCR beta sequencing. The aim of the study was to test whether cataloging public T cell receptors could identify signatures of past pathogen exposure. Both class I and class II loci were covered by HLA typing, at four-digit resolution. Typing coverage varied by locus: about 629-640 donors for A, B, C, DRB1 and DQB1; 522 for DQA1; approximately 610 for DPA1; around 490 for DPB1. To predict cytomegalovirus infection status, the study brought together high-throughput TCR immunosequencing, statistical association of individual TCRs with disease status, and machine learning. To study patterns of TCR occurrence, a later analysis re-analyzed previously published TCR beta repertoires from 666 donors and added high-resolution HLA genotyping. The study profiled the T cell repertoires of under 850 subjects by immunosequencing and related them to cytomegalovirus serostatus. In a later genetic analysis, genome-wide SNP genotypes for about three fifths of the roughly 670 donors were used, and that subset was treated as a discovery cohort. A separate validation cohort of over 95 different subjects was used in addition to the approximately 640-subject first cohort. A few DR-DQ haplotypes were treated as single units for association and clustering because of strong linkage in the cohort. Every discovery cohort repertoire had been produced on one sequencing platform. Across about 370 genotyped donors of the cohort, an average of about 240,000 unique TCR beta nucleotide sequences per donor were sequenced, and 15% to 20% of those sequences were non-productive. Donor age, sex, ethnicity and CMV serostatus were compiled together with the repertoire data. An early release covering roughly 600 HLA-typed donors comprised approximately 290 gigabases of sequencing data and around 86 million unique TCR sequences. Paper-wide results and their limitations: In a later analysis, the rate of TCR association differed among HLA loci, with DRB1 alleles having the most associated TCRs and HLA-C alleles having the fewest. In a later analysis, HLA-associated TCR beta chains were found to be more clonally expanded and to have lower generation probabilities than equally common non-associated chains. A later analysis found that most CMV-associated TCR beta chains appeared HLA-restricted, with HLA associations seemingly driven largely by CMV exposure. When HLA alleles, especially DR and DQ, strongly co-occurred, attributing TCR associations to individual alleles was difficult. The study gave a list of about 160 TCR beta chains associated with cytomegalovirus. Across donors, most TCR sequences were observed very rarely, whereas some public TCRs were present in many individuals. This cohort had only TCR beta chains sequenced, and the lack of alpha or paired-chain data limited which features could be detected. Because counts were too low, roughly 16 rarely observed V segments, including chromosome 9 orphons, were left out of the earlier analysis of over 550 of the donors. The authors suggested that the approach could potentially be extended to other disease states and immunological phenotypes. A cluster of highly shared sequence variants was judged likely to be a technical artifact of the sequencing pipeline. In both the original and validation cohorts, the classifier was reported to diagnose cytomegalovirus status with high specificity and sensitivity. Roughly uniform sequencing depth across donors was assumed in presence/absence analyses, although this assumption may not hold. Linkage disequilibrium might explain the correlated functional status among segregating V segments, but an unknown experimental factor could not be ruled out. A further reported finding was that TCR beta sequences accurately predicted the HLA-A and HLA-B alleles for most subjects in the first cohort. In an earlier analysis of about 550 of the donors, most TCR beta V segments were observed in productive rearrangements about 90% or about 30% of the time, broadly matching IMGT annotations. Because HLA typing was unavailable for some donors at each locus, only the typed subset was used in association tests. A later analysis reported that several top co-occurrence clusters appeared linked to parvovirus B19, influenza, CMV and Epstein-Barr virus. In a later analysis, around 17,000 TCR beta sequences were associated with specific HLA alleles at a false discovery rate of 0.05. Some IMGT-functional V segments, including TRBV6-2 and TRBV6-3, could not be told apart with the 87-base-pair reads, so those segments were excluded. CMV serostatus was the only immune exposure information available for the cohort. In vitro tests confirmed that a few of the cytomegalovirus-associated TCR beta chains recognize cytomegalovirus antigens. According to a later genetic analysis, donors in an Asian-associated ancestry cluster had fewer N-insertions in productive TCRs than the roughly 670-donor mean. A later genetic analysis associated a missense DCLRE1C variant with V-gene and J-gene trimming of TCR beta chains, and an independent cohort replicated the association.

The cohort consisted of some 730 healthy bone marrow donors. At the time of sampling, every cohort member was nominally healthy, though immune exposures that went unrecorded were likely present. The donor tested CMV seropositive and was one of the 289 seropositive cohort members. A peripheral blood sample was provided by each donor, and peripheral blood mononuclear cells were used for TCR beta sequencing. The Qiagen DNeasy Blood Extraction Kit was used to extract genomic DNA from the blood cell samples. Worth noting for this clone: It has no known antigen specificity. Base qualities are missing; no much larger clone stands one base away.

Spanning cysteine to phenylalanine, the CDR3 consists of 15 amino acids. Only the CDR3 DNA stays, 45 bases, in frame from base 1. After removal of 5 bases from V and 6 bases from J, the junction retains 8 bases not matched to a gene. The germline V gene (reference sequence) yields SEHNR for CDR1 and FQNEAQ for CDR2. Library preparation used the immunoSEQ multiplex PCR assay. A mixture of 60 forward primers for TCR Vbeta segments and 13 reverse primers for TCR Jbeta segments was used in the multiplex PCR. The CDR3 region of rearranged TCR beta genes was amplified from genomic DNA with a multiplex PCR assay. The Illumina HiSeq System was used to sequence the amplified TCR beta libraries as 87-base-pair reads. From the authors' description of their analysis: A later analysis tallied about 77 million unique TCR beta chains across the 660 or so repertoires, and some 10 million of those chains were shared by two or more donors. Raw reads were error-corrected and collapsed into unique sequences with a nearest-neighbor algorithm that merged closely related sequences to remove PCR and sequencing errors. CDR3 sequences were aligned to IMGT reference sequences to assign V, D and J gene segments. For a sequence to be retained, at least a six-nucleotide match to both a V gene segment and a J gene segment was required. Rearrangements were classified as productive when the CDR3 lacked stop codons and remained in frame with V and J, and all other rearrangements were classified as non-productive. CDR3 was defined according to IMGT convention as the region running from the second conserved V-encoded cysteine to the conserved J-encoded phenylalanine. In an earlier analysis of around 570 of the donors, sequences lacking an unambiguous match to a single V gene segment were excluded. An earlier analysis of fewer than 750 of the donors classified V segments as functional when productive rearrangements were above 56.7% and as segregating when the standard deviation between donors was above 5%. To diagnose cytomegalovirus status from the catalog of TCR beta chain sequences, a statistical classification framework was built. A later analysis assigned V and J genes by comparing TCR nucleotide sequences with IMGT/GENE-DB human TR gene sequences. In a later analysis, CDR3 sequences and most-parsimonious VDJ recombination scenarios were assigned using the TCRdist pipeline. A later analysis defined each TCR beta chain by its CDR3 amino acid sequence plus V-gene family, and excluded reads lacking a unique V-gene family. To address suspected cross-contamination and a sequencing artifact, a later analysis removed roughly 640 highly shared, low-generation-probability nucleotide sequences. In a later analysis, a clonal expansion index for each public chain was calculated from normalized within-repertoire ranks of inferred template counts. A later analysis computed generation probabilities with a VDJ recombination model fitted to out-of-frame rearrangements, and checked the results against IGoR. A later analysis scored TCR-TCR, TCR-HLA and TCR-CMV co-occurrence with hypergeometric tests, applying a repertoire-size bias correction to TCR pairs. In a later analysis, false discovery rates were estimated by permuting HLA or CMV assignments 20 times. In a later analysis, co-occurring TCRs were grouped using DBSCAN, and TCRdist sequence similarity was added for clustering within HLA-allele-positive subsets. Co-occurrence clustering excluded repertoires with fewer than 30,000 or more than 120,000 public chains, plus five with anomalous nucleotide sharing. Drawn from immuneACCESS, this table holds only the in-frame rearrangements with V and J called that TCRdb kept. Clones are partly lost; checked studies trace under half to an unresolved V gene and leave the rest unexplained. V and J calls plus clone size are reproduced from that table; the DNA served to infer D and trimming. The sample has approximately 200,000 clones on record, approximately 70% of them singletons. About 3% of the sample is held by the ten biggest clonotypes.

Sequencing input: PBMCs. The sequence joins TRBV7-9 to TRBJ2-1, with 9 bases aligning to TRBD1. This sequence originates from a woman aged 30 to 39 in good health and CMV-seropositive. The CDR3 region reads CASSPTGTGFNEQFF. The DNA is TGTGCCAGCAGCCCTACCGGGACAGGGTTCAATGAGCAGTTCTTC.